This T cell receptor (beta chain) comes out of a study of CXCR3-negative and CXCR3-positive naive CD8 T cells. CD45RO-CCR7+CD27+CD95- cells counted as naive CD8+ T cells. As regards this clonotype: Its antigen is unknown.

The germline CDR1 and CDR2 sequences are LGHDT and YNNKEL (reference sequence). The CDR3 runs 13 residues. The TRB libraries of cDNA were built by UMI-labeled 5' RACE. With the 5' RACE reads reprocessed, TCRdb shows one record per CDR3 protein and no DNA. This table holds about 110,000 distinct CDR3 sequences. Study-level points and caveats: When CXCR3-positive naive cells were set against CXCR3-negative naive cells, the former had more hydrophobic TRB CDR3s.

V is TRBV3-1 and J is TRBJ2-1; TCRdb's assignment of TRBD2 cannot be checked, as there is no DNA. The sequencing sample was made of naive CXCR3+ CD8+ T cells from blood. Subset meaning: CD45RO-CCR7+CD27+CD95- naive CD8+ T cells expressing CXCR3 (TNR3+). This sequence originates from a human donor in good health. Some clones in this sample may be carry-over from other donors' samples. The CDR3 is CASSPRLAYEQFF.